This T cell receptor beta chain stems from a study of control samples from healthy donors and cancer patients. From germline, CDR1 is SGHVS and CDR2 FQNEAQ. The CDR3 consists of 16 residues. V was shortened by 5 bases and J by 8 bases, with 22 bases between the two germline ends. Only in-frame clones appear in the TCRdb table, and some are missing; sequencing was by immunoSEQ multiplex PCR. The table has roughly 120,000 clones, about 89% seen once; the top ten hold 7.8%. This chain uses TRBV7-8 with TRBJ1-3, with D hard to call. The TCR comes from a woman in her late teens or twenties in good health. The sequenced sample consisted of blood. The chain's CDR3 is CASSRPPHTSVDTIYF. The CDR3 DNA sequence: TGTGCCAGCAGCCGACCCCCTCACACATCGGTGGACACCATATATTTT.